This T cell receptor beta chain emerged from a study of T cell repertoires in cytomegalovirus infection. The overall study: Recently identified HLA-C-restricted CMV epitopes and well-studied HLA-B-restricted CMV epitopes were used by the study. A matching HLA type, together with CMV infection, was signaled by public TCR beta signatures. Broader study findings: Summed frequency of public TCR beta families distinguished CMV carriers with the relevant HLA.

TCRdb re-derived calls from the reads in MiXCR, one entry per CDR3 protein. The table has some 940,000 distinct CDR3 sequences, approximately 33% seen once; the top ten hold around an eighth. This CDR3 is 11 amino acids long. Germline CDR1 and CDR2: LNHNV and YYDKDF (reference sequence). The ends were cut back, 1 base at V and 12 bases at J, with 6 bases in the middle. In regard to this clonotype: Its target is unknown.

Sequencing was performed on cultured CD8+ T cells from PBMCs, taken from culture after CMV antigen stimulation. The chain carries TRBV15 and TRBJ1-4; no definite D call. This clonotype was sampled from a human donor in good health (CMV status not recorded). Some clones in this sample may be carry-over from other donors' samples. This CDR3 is CATSRGTELFF. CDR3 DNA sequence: TGTGCCACCAGCAGAGGAACTGAACTGTTTTTT.